These 20 T cell receptor beta chains came from one sample sequenced in a study of cytomegalovirus exposure and HLA in healthy donors. Measured with immunoSEQ multiplex PCR; TCRdb has only the in-frame clones, and not every one. The sample contains around 150,000 clones, roughly 95% of which appear only once. Sequenced input: PBMCs. The receptors originated from a young woman in good health and CMV-seronegative.

The V and J genes are TRBV2 and TRBJ2-7; possibly TRBD1 for D (6 bases). Between the trimmed V and J ends, which lost 6 bases and 1 base, there was a span of 7 bases. CDR3 size: 12 residues. The germline gives CDR1 SNHLY, CDR2 FYNNEI. The CDR3 is CASRQGSYEQYF. In nucleotides, the CDR3 is TGTGCCAGCAGACAGGGTTCCTACGAGCAGTACTTC.

V and J are TRBV18 and TRBJ1-1; possibly TRBD1 for D (6 bases). Deletions cut 5 bases from V and 4 bases from J, with 11 bases between. The CDR3 runs to 13 residues. The germline V gene has CDR1 KGHSH and CDR2 LQKENI. The CDR3 is CASSRMGATEAFF. DNA for the CDR3: TGTGCCAGCTCAAGAATGGGGGCCACTGAAGCTTTCTTT.

The chain is built from TRBV6-1 and TRBJ1-2; D not resolved. The germline V and J ends were trimmed by 5 bases and 0 bases, with 7 bases remaining between them. Germline-derived CDR1 and CDR2 are MNHNS and SASEGT. The CDR3 has 13 amino acids. CDR3 amino acids: CASSLDSNYGYTF. CDR3 sequence (DNA): TGTGCCAGCAGTCTGGACTCTAACTATGGCTACACCTTC.

The chain links TRBV10-1 to TRBJ1-5; 8 bases line up with TRBD1. V lost 5 bases, J lost 3 bases, and 3 bases stayed unmatched. This CDR3 is built from 14 residues. Germline loops: CDR1 WNHNN, CDR2 SYGVQD (reference sequence). The DNA for the CDR3 is TGCGCCAGCAGTCCGGGACAGGACAATCAGCCCCAGCATTTT. As protein: CASSPGQDNQPQHF.

This chain connects TRBV6-1 to TRBJ1-2; 11 bases agree with TRBD1. CDR3 size: 15 residues. Germline lookup yields CDR1 MNHNS and CDR2 SASEGT. V gave up 2 bases and J gave up 8 bases; unmatched junction bases: 7. CDR3 sequence (DNA): TGTGCCAGCAGTGAACGGACAGGGGGCGCGAGGGGCTACACCTTC. Its protein product is CASSERTGGARGYTF.

This clone was detected only once. The rearrangement uses TRBV6-1 and TRBJ1-2; D gene unclear. CDR1 is MNHNS and CDR2 is SASEGT in the germline V gene. This CDR3 is 11 amino acids long. Trimming pared 1 base from V and 13 bases from J, leaving 10 bases between. CDR3 coding DNA: TGTGCCAGCAGTGAAGTCCAGGTTCTCACCTTC. Translated, it gives CASSEVQVLTF.

The chain is built from TRBV6-6 and TRBJ2-2; D ambiguous. The CDR3 has 15 residues. Germline V gene sequence: CDR1 MNHNY, CDR2 SVGAGI (reference sequence). The V end lost 2 bases, the J end lost 1 base, and 8 bases lay between the germline ends. This CDR3 is CASSYLTWNTGELFF. The CDR3 nucleotides read TGTGCCAGCAGTTACCTGACTTGGAACACCGGGGAGCTGTTTTTT.

This rearrangement joins TRBV6-5 to TRBJ1-1; D remains unclear. From germline, CDR1 is MNHEY and CDR2 SVGAGI. V lost 2 bases and J lost 8, with 9 bases in between. CDR3 length: 12 amino acids. CDR3 sequence reads: CASSYRGAEAFF. Written as DNA, the CDR3 is TGTGCCAGCAGTTACCGGGGAGCCGAAGCTTTCTTT.

The chain employs TRBV4-1 and TRBJ2-7; TRBD2 is a possible D gene (7 bases). CDR1 and CDR2 (germline): MGHRA, YSYEKL. The germline V and J ends were trimmed by 4 bases and 5 bases, with 18 bases remaining between them. CDR3 length: 15 residues. CDR3 sequence: CASSRLGGGQDEQYF. CDR3 DNA: TGCGCCAGCAGCCGCCTTGGGGGGGGGCAAGACGAGCAGTACTTC.

The chain's CDR3 is CASSLDRAGNTIYF. CDR3 DNA: TGTGCCAGCAGCTTGGACAGGGCTGGAAACACCATATATTTT. This chain joins TRBV5-6 and TRBJ1-3, with a weak D call TRBD1 (6 bases). From germline, CDR1 is SGHDT and CDR2 YYEEEE. The V end was cut by 0 bases, the J end by 2 bases, with 6 bases between. The CDR3 consists of 14 residues.

The chain has TRBV7-2 and TRBJ1-5, with D possibly TRBD1 on 6 matching bases. The CDR3 has 18 residues. Germline V gives CDR1 SGHTA, CDR2 FQGNSA. Trimming removed 2 bases at V and 1 base at J, with 18 bases between. DNA for the CDR3: TGTGCCAGCAGCTTATGGGGGGGGCTGATTGTAAGCAATCAGCCCCAGCATTTT. This encodes CASSLWGGLIVSNQPQHF.

This chain links TRBV2 with TRBJ1-2; TRBD1 is a possible D gene (5 bases). Trimming took 1 base from V and 4 from J, leaving 7 bases between them. CDR3 length: 13 amino acids. Germline V gene data show CDR1 as SNHLY and CDR2 as FYNNEI. Here the CDR3 reads CASSEDRRYGYTF. CDR3 in DNA: TGTGCCAGCAGTGAAGACAGGCGCTATGGCTACACCTTC.

The CDR3: CATSLGLGYNQPQHF. The CDR3 nucleotides are TGTGCCACCTCTCTAGGTTTGGGTTACAATCAGCCCCAGCATTTT. The chain carries TRBV6-1 and TRBJ1-5; no definite D call. Trimming left V 10 bases short and J 3 bases short, with 19 bases between. The CDR3 spans 15 residues. CDR1 and CDR2 (germline): MNHNS, SASEGT.

V usage is TRBV19 and J usage is TRBJ1-1; D gene ambiguous. This CDR3 region has 14 residues. The germline CDR1 and CDR2 sequences are LNHDA and SQIVND (reference sequence). V shed 3 bases and J shed 5 bases, with 13 bases lying between them. Written as DNA, the CDR3 is TGTGCCAGTAGTATCTTGGCGGATGCGACTGAAGCTTTCTTT. The encoded protein is CASSILADATEAFF.

The rearrangement joins TRBV4-1 to TRBJ2-2; 13 bases agree with TRBD2. There are 15 residues in the CDR3. The V gene end was trimmed by 6 bases and the J gene end by 6 bases; junction bases not matched to a gene: 4. Germline values: CDR1 MGHRA, CDR2 YSYEKL. The CDR3 DNA sequence: TGCGCCAGCAGACAAACTAGCGGGGGGGCCGGGGAGCTGTTTTTT. Protein sequence: CASRQTSGGAGELFF.

The V call is TRBV5-6, the J call TRBJ2-7; the match to TRBD1 covers 10 bases. The CDR3 is made up of 19 amino acids. V lost 1 base to trimming and J lost 2 bases; unmatched junction nucleotides: 15. Germline V CDR1 and CDR2: SGHDT, YYEEEE. CDR3 nucleotides: TGTGCCAGCAGCTTGTCTGGAGGTTGGGGGGACAGGGGTCCCTACGAGCAGTACTTC. Amino acids: CASSLSGGWGDRGPYEQYF.

This clone has at least ten counts. V is TRBV21-1 and J is TRBJ1-5. TRBV21-1 has pseudogene status. This CDR3 spans 12 amino acids. The CDR3 bases are TGTGCCAGCATCCCGGGGGACGGGCCCCAGCATTTT. It codes for CASIPGDGPQHF.

As DNA, the CDR3 is TGTGCCAGCTCACCGACGGGGACAGATGGCTACACCTTC. Protein sequence: CASSPTGTDGYTF. V gene TRBV18 combines with J gene TRBJ1-2; 7 nucleotides match TRBD1. CDR3 length: 13 residues. Trimming cost V 3 bases and J 6 bases; bases outside gene matches: 4. Germline V gives CDR1 KGHSH, CDR2 LQKENI. Looking up the rest from reference TRBV18 and TRBJ1-2 gives the full variable domain: NAGVMQNPRHLVRRRGQEARLRCSPMKGHSHVYWYRQLPEEGLKFMVYLQKENIIDESGMPKERFSAEFPKEGPSILRIQQVVRGDSAAYFCASSPTGTDGYTFGSGTRLTVV.

The rearrangement links TRBV7-9 to TRBJ2-3, with D possibly being TRBD2 (7 bases). With 7 bases removed from V and 1 base from J, the gap between germline ends came to 12 bases. The germline gives CDR1 SEHNR, CDR2 FQNEAQ (reference sequence). The CDR3 extends over 14 amino acids. The CDR3 spells CASNPGGRTDTQYF. The CDR3 DNA is TGTGCCAGCAACCCGGGGGGCCGCACAGATACGCAGTATTTT.

V usage is TRBV7-9 and J usage is TRBJ1-6, with a weak D call TRBD1 (5 bases). CDR3 size: 14 residues. V lost 9 bases to trimming and J lost 7 bases, with 16 bases between them. Germline V gene sequence: CDR1 SEHNR, CDR2 FQNEAQ (reference sequence). CDR3 sequence reads: CARTTAGQNSPLHF. The DNA for the CDR3 is TGTGCCAGAACCACCGCAGGGCAAAATTCACCCCTCCACTTT.